This TCR beta chain was captured in a study of cytotoxic CD8 clonotypes in ibrutinib-treated CLL (dated by TCRdb to about 2021). Background on the whole study: The cohort included some 14 treatment-naive and ten to eleven relapsed/refractory patients; about 18 were IGHV unmutated. All remission and progressive disease samples were collected while patients were still receiving ibrutinib. Cryopreserved peripheral blood mononuclear cells were obtained prior to treatment, at the time of response, and at either disease progression or sustained remission. Longitudinal samples were available for about 30% of the roughly 90 trial participants. Samples averaged about 260,000 productive templates and roughly 86,000 productive rearrangements. Samples at response were collected after a median of roughly twelve months of treatment, with a range of roughly 6 to 36 months. Partial responses were observed in 24 patients and complete responses in 2; after a median follow-up of about 69 months, remission was maintained in around 14 patients and progression was observed in about twelve.

The sample's time point label is to be understood as: 20 to 25 months on ibrutinib. Roughly 1.8 micrograms of genomic DNA were extracted from cryopreserved PBMCs for TCR beta library preparation. Longitudinal blood samples from CLL patients on ibrutinib monotherapy underwent high-throughput TCR beta sequencing. The patients were enrolled in a single-center, open-label phase 2 trial of ibrutinib monotherapy. Each clonotype received, on average, 10x coverage in deep resolution sequencing performed on a MiSeq, where the target depth lay between 1 in 1 million and 1 in 200,000 T cells. TCR beta libraries were generated with the immunoSEQ hsTCRB Kit. In the authors' own workflow: ImmunoSEQ Data Assistant and ImmunoSEQ Analyzer were used for data analysis, and V, D and J genes were assigned according to IMGT definitions. Clonality, with values ranging from 0 to 1, was calculated as one minus the normalized Shannon entropy of productive rearrangement frequencies. Only overrepresented clonotypes making up at least 0.05% of each patient's repertoire were included in the public clonotype analysis. Repertoires from some 14 age-matched healthy donors in immuneACCESS were used as clonality controls. TCRdb obtained this table from immuneACCESS and retained in-frame rearrangements with V and J assigned. These tables miss some clones; where compared with another copy, unresolved V genes account for less than half of the shortfall, and the remainder is unexplained. V, J and clone size derive from that table, while D and trimming were established from the DNA sequence. Within this sample are about 160,000 clones, with approximately 80% of them counted one time only. In total, the top ten clones hold around 4.5% of the sample.

Worth noting for this clone: The clone's antigen remains unknown. Base-call qualities are not available, and no considerably larger clone is one nucleotide away.

From a lookup of the germline V gene, CDR1 and CDR2 are MNHNS and SASEGT. Including cysteine and phenylalanine, the CDR3 has 13 amino acids. The kept DNA is CDR3 alone, 39 bases in frame from the first base. Trimming leaves V shorter by 11 bases and J shorter by 4 bases, with the junction holding 7 bases beyond the gene matches. General findings and caveats noted by the study authors: Sampling times were not matched between patients in sustained remission and patients whose disease was progressing, and lymph node repertoires were not examined. An increase in clonality was observed at ibrutinib response, with clonality remaining stable during sustained remission and falling back toward baseline at progression. Baseline clonality was found to be higher than that of age-matched healthy donors and was strongly correlated with circulating CD8+ T-cell counts. Public clonotypes were rare and either contracted or stayed stable during treatment, and the rise in clonality at ibrutinib response reflected the expansion of private clonotypes.

The receptor chain draws on TRBV6-1 and TRBJ1-1; a stretch of 10 junction bases matches TRBD1. The sequencing used PBMCs, collected after 24 months of ibrutinib treatment. The TCR comes from a human donor with chronic lymphocytic leukemia. The nucleotide sequence is given as TGTGCCGGATCCGGGACAGGGGTCACTGAAGCTTTCTTT. Translated, this gives CAGSGTGVTEAFF.